The 26 T cell receptor beta chains below were found in one sample sequenced in a study of T cells and copy number aberrations in small-cell lung cancer. Method: immunoSEQ multiplex PCR; TCRdb's copy keeps in-frame clones and lacks some. Here the sample spans more than 9,000 clones, about 80% being singletons. Sequenced: normal tissue next to the tumor. The receptors stem from a man aged 55-75 years with small cell lung cancer.

This clone showed up just once. This sequence joins TRBV10-3 and TRBJ1-1, with TRBD1 matching over 10 bases. The V gene end was trimmed by 7 bases and the J gene end by 5 bases; junction bases not matched to a gene: 16. Germline CDR1 reads ENHRY; CDR2 reads SYGVKD. The CDR3 runs 17 residues. The CDR3 sequence: CAITYRRQGAEGTEAFF. The CDR3 DNA reads TGTGCCATCACCTACCGGAGACAGGGGGCGGAAGGAACTGAAGCTTTCTTT.

V and J are TRBV2 and TRBJ2-1; D possibly corresponds to TRBD2 (5 bases). V gave up 6 bases and J gave up 10 bases, with 19 bases separating them. The CDR3 extends over 14 amino acids. CDR1 and CDR2 from the germline V gene are SNHLY and FYNNEI. CDR3 coding DNA: TGTGCCAGCAGCGGGCCCCCGGGGTATGACGAGCAGTTCTTC. Its protein product is CASSGPPGYDEQFF.

With respect to this clone: Within the sample, other DNA sequences also encode this same CDR3. The gene calls are TRBV5-4 and TRBJ1-4; TRBD1 is a possible D gene (6 bases). Germline V lookup: CDR1 SGHNT, CDR2 YYREEE (reference sequence). V was cut by 4 bases and J by 7 bases, with 8 bases left in between. CDR3 length: 12 residues. CDR3 DNA sequence: TGTGCCAGCAGCCTGGACAGTGAAAAACTGTTTTTT. Protein: CASSLDSEKLFF.

The chain recombines TRBV5-1 with TRBJ2-1; 9 positions match TRBD1. The trim removed 4 bases at V and 5 bases at J, leaving 7 bases unmatched. CDR1 is SGHRS, CDR2 YFSETQ, per germline. The CDR3 covers 15 residues. For the CDR3, the DNA is TGCGCCAGCAGCCTCTGGGGACAGGGAAACAATGAGCAGTTCTTC. Its translation: CASSLWGQGNNEQFF. The entire variable domain, with the rest obtained from reference TRBV5-1 and TRBJ2-1, is as follows: KAGVTQTPRYLIKTRGQQVTLSCSPISGHRSVSWYQQTPGQGLQFLFEYFSETQRNKGNFPGRFSGRQFSNSRSEMNVSTLELGDSALYLCASSLWGQGNNEQFFGPGTRLTVL.

The rearrangement joins TRBV30 to TRBJ2-5; 7 nucleotides line up with TRBD1. J was trimmed by 5 bases and V by 0 bases; bases with no gene match: 0. The CDR3 extends over 12 amino acids. CDR1 and CDR2 (germline): GTSNPN, SVGIG (reference sequence). The CDR3 nucleotides are TGTGCCTGGAGTGTACAGGGGGAGACCCAGTACTTC. This codes for CAWSVQGETQYF. The variable domain in full, completed from reference TRBV30 and TRBJ2-5, reads SQTIHQWPATLVQPVGSPLSLECTVEGTSNPNLYWYRQAAGRGLQLLFYSVGIGQISSEVPQNLSASRPQDRQFILSSKKLLLSDSGFYLCAWSVQGETQYFGPGTRLLVL.

This clone was detected only a few times. The genes are TRBV30 and TRBJ1-1; 9 nucleotides line up with TRBD1. Germline CDR1 reads GTSNPN; CDR2 reads SVGIG (reference sequence). V trimming: 3 bases; J trimming: 5 bases; junction bases outside the gene matches: 4. CDR3 size: 13 residues. CDR3 region: CAWRQGAGTEAFF. The CDR3 DNA follows: TGTGCCTGGAGACAGGGGGCTGGGACTGAAGCTTTCTTT.

The V and J genes are TRBV15 and TRBJ1-1, with 10 bases matching TRBD1. V shed 2 bases and J 5 bases; nucleotides not matched to a gene: 8. The CDR3 length is 16 residues. Looked up from germline, CDR1 is LNHNV and CDR2 is YYDKDF (reference sequence). The CDR3 nucleotides are TGTGCCACCAGCAGACCACAGGGACAGGGGCGTACTGAAGCTTTCTTT. It yields the protein CATSRPQGQGRTEAFF. The whole variable domain, remainder taken from reference TRBV15 and TRBJ1-1, is DAMVIQNPRYQVTQFGKPVTLSCSQTLNHNVMYWYQQKSSQAPKLLFHYYDKDFNNEADTPDNFQSRRPNTSFCFLDIRSPGLGDTAMYLCATSRPQGQGRTEAFFGQGTRLTVV.

V and J are TRBV28 and TRBJ2-2; 9 nucleotides agree with TRBD2. CDR3 length: 17 amino acids. Losses at the gene ends were 2 bases for V and 6 bases for J; bases not matched to a gene: 10. The germline gives CDR1 MDHEN, CDR2 SYDVKM. The CDR3 reads CASSLTGAGGRPGELFF. CDR3 in DNA: TGTGCCAGCAGTTTAACTGGTGCGGGAGGGCGGCCCGGGGAGCTGTTTTTT.

In nucleotides, the CDR3 is TGCGCCAGCAGCTTGGGGGGGGACAGCTCTGGAAACACCATATATTTT. It translates to CASSLGGDSSGNTIYF. The chain carries TRBV5-1 and TRBJ1-3; 7 bases fit TRBD1. The CDR3 contains 16 residues. V dropped 0 bases and J dropped 0; count of bases not matched to a gene: 3. CDR1 is SGHRS, CDR2 YFSETQ, per germline.

The genes are TRBV6-6 and TRBJ2-1; 9 bases are a match to TRBD2. Germline V lookup: CDR1 MNHNY, CDR2 SVGAGI (reference sequence). Germline trimming cut 6 bases from V and 5 bases from J; bases unmatched to any gene: 8. This CDR3 contains 15 residues. The CDR3 nucleotides read TGTGCCAGCAGACCCAGGACTAGCGTGGACAATGAGCAGTTCTTC. Its translation: CASRPRTSVDNEQFF.

The V call is TRBV19, the J call TRBJ1-5; the D gene is possibly TRBD1 (5 bases). Deletions cut 5 bases from V and 0 bases from J, with 8 bases between. CDR1 and CDR2 from the germline V gene are LNHDA and SQIVND (reference sequence). This CDR3 has 14 amino acids. The CDR3 sequence: CASSLGTSNQPQHF. In DNA, the CDR3 is TGTGCCAGTAGTCTCGGGACTAGCAATCAGCCCCAGCATTTT.

The gene calls are TRBV2 and TRBJ2-2; TRBD1 matches 8 bases. Germline CDR1 is SNHLY and CDR2 is FYNNEI. V shed 7 bases and J 0 bases; nucleotides not matched to a gene: 4. The CDR3 sequence is 15 residues long. Here the CDR3 DNA reads TGTGCCAGCACGGACAGGGCCTCGAACACCGGGGAGCTGTTTTTT. Amino acids: CASTDRASNTGELFF. Variable domain in full (rest from reference TRBV2 and TRBJ2-2): EPEVTQTPSHQVTQMGQEVILRCVPISNHLYFYWYRQILGQKVEFLVSFYNNEISEKSEIFDDQFSVERPDGSNFTLKIRSTKLEDSAMYFCASTDRASNTGELFFGEGSRLTVL.

This sequence joins TRBV10-3 and TRBJ1-4; D not certain. V dropped 3 bases and J dropped 5 bases, with 4 bases sitting between them. The CDR3 runs 12 residues. Looked up from germline, CDR1 is ENHRY and CDR2 is SYGVKD. This chain's CDR3 is CAISERNEKLFF. DNA for the CDR3: TGTGCCATCAGTGAAAGGAATGAAAAACTGTTTTTT.

The table lists this clone with a few counts. This chain joins TRBV6-1 and TRBJ2-1; D call uncertain. Trimming took 6 bases from V and 9 from J, leaving 12 bases between them. This CDR3 contains 12 residues. Germline V CDR1 and CDR2: MNHNS, SASEGT. The CDR3 coding sequence is TGTGCCAGCAGCCCCATCTGGGGTGAGCAGTTCTTC. Translation gives CASSPIWGEQFF.

The chain couples TRBV6-6 to TRBJ2-7; 7 bases are a match to TRBD1. Germline-derived CDR1 and CDR2 are MNHNY and SVGAGI (reference sequence). J was trimmed by 2 bases and V by 2 bases; bases with no gene match: 0. This CDR3 is 13 amino acids long. CDR3 nucleotide sequence: TGTGCCAGCAGTTACCAGGGGGCCTACGAGCAGTACTTC. It translates to CASSYQGAYEQYF.

The chain carries TRBV9 and TRBJ2-2; D not certain. CDR3 size: 13 residues. In germline, CDR1 is SGDLS, CDR2 YYNGEE. V lost 0 bases, J lost 8 bases, and 8 bases lay in between. CDR3 region: CASSVGTTGELFF. CDR3 in DNA: TGTGCCAGCAGCGTAGGGACCACTGGGGAGCTGTTTTTT.

This clone was observed once. The CDR3 loop is CASSRYTGELFF. CDR3 nucleotides: TGTGCCAGTAGTCGATACACCGGGGAGCTGTTTTTT. V and J are TRBV19 and TRBJ2-2; unclear D gene. CDR1 is LNHDA and CDR2 is SQIVND in the germline V gene (reference sequence). V shed 5 bases and J shed 3 bases, with 4 bases lying between them. This CDR3 region has 12 residues.

V gene TRBV4-2 combines with J gene TRBJ2-1; 9 bases agree with TRBD1. The ends lost 0 bases at V and 0 bases at J; junction bases unmatched: 12. The CDR3 contains 20 residues. Germline loops: CDR1 LGHNA, CDR2 YNFKEQ. CDR3 nucleotide sequence: TGTGCCAGCAGCCAAGATCTACAGGGGGCTCGGTTGAGCTCCTACAATGAGCAGTTCTTC. It encodes CASSQDLQGARLSSYNEQFF.

This clone was recorded once. V is TRBV7-9 and J is TRBJ2-3; D uncertain. V dropped 2 bases and J dropped 6 bases, with 9 bases sitting between them. The CDR3 spans 13 residues. CDR1 is SEHNR, CDR2 FQNEAQ, per germline (reference sequence). This CDR3 is CASSLRPTDTQYF. The DNA of the CDR3 is TGTGCCAGCAGCTTACGTCCGACGGATACGCAGTATTTT.

This clone has a handful of counts. This rearrangement joins TRBV28 to TRBJ2-4; D may correspond to TRBD1 or TRBD2 (5 bases each). The CDR3 is 19 residues long. The germline V gene encodes CDR1 MDHEN and CDR2 SYDVKM. Trimming removed 8 bases at V and 0 bases at J, with 26 bases between. DNA of the CDR3: TGTGCCAGCCTGGGGACGGGATCGCCCGATACACTAGCCAAAAACATTCAGTACTTC. Translated: CASLGTGSPDTLAKNIQYF.

This chain links TRBV13 with TRBJ2-3; D not resolved. Deletions cut 3 bases from V and 0 bases from J, with 7 bases between. The CDR3 has 14 residues. Germline values: CDR1 PRHDT, CDR2 FYEKMQ (reference sequence). In DNA, the CDR3 is TGTGCCAGCAGCTTGGTCCCTAGCACAGATACGCAGTATTTT. As protein: CASSLVPSTDTQYF.

The chain combines TRBV7-9 with TRBJ2-5; 10 positions agree with TRBD2. The ends lost 1 base at V and 4 bases at J; junction bases unmatched: 6. Germline CDR1 is SEHNR and CDR2 is FQNEAQ (reference sequence). The CDR3 runs to 16 residues. CDR3 protein: CASSLGPSGSIETQYF. The CDR3 DNA follows: TGTGCCAGCAGCTTAGGACCTAGCGGGAGTATAGAGACCCAGTACTTC.

Only a few counts were recorded for this clone. V usage is TRBV4-2 and J usage is TRBJ2-5; D perhaps matches TRBD1 (5 bases). V was trimmed by 0 bases and J by 5 bases, leaving 13 bases between them. CDR3 length equals 15 residues. Germline CDR1 reads LGHNA; CDR2 reads YNFKEQ. CDR3 sequence (DNA): TGTGCCAGCAGCCAAGAGCTAGGGGCATCTGAGACCCAGTACTTC. This translates into CASSQELGASETQYF.

The CDR3 spells CASSLGPGLAGWGEQFF. The CDR3 DNA reads as TGTGCCAGCAGTTTAGGACCGGGACTAGCGGGATGGGGTGAGCAGTTCTTC. V and J are TRBV27 and TRBJ2-1; 13 bases agree with TRBD2. This CDR3 spans 17 amino acids. The V segment lost 2 bases and the J segment 9 bases; nucleotides outside the gene matches: 10. Germline values: CDR1 MNHEY, CDR2 SMNVEV (reference sequence).

The chain links TRBV30 to TRBJ2-3; the D call may be TRBD1 or TRBD2 (5 bases each). Trimming stripped 0 bases from V and 4 bases from J, with 17 bases between. The CDR3 is made up of 16 amino acids. Germline CDR1 and CDR2: GTSNPN and SVGIG (reference sequence). The chain's CDR3 is CAWSVCGSGASDTQYF. For the CDR3, the DNA is TGTGCCTGGAGTGTATGTGGTTCCGGGGCGTCAGATACGCAGTATTTT.

This rearrangement joins TRBV6-1 to TRBJ1-2, with D maybe TRBD1 (5 bases). Germline assignment: CDR1 MNHNS and CDR2 SASEGT. With 1 base removed from V and 3 bases from J, the gap between germline ends came to 6 bases. The CDR3 length is 13 residues. The CDR3 spells CASSEGGHYGYTF. CDR3 coding DNA: TGTGCCAGCAGTGAAGGGGGCCACTATGGCTACACCTTC.